This T cell receptor beta chain is from a study of blood T cell repertoires in COVID-19. The overall study: The origin of the acute and convalescent COVID-19 samples was the United States, Italy and Spain. PBMCs, B-cell-depleted T cells, or T cells provided the cDNA or gDNA that made up the material.

With 4 bases removed from V and 3 bases from J, the gap between germline ends came to 13 bases. The germline V gene has CDR1 LGHDT and CDR2 YNNKEL (reference sequence). The CDR3 has 14 residues. Under the authors' procedure: Quantification of nucleated cells was approximated via reference gene primer amplification. Profiling relied on immunoSEQ multiplex PCR, and the TCRdb table lists in-frame clones only, not all of them. Clonal size and the V and J genes are those of that table, whereas D and trimming came from the DNA. This table holds about 110,000 clones, 81% found once. The sequencing input was peripheral blood. V gene TRBV3-1 (or the pseudogene TRBV3-2) combines with J gene TRBJ2-7; a possible D gene is TRBD2 (5 bases). The TCR was taken from a woman aged 70-85 years with acute or convalescent COVID-19. The CDR3 DNA is TGTGCCAGCAGCCCCGGGCCCGGAGGCTACGAGCAGTACTTC. Its translation is CASSPGPGGYEQYF.